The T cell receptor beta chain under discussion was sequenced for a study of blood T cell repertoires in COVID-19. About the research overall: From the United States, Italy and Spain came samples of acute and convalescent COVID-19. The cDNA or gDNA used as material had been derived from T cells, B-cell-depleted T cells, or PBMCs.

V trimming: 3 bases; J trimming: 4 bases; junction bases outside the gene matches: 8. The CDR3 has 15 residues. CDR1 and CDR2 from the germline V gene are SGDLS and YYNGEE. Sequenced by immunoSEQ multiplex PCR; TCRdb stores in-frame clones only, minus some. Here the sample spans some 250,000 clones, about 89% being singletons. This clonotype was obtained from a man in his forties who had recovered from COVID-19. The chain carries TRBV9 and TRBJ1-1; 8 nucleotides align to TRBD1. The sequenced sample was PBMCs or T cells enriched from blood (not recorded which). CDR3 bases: TGTGCCAGCAGCGCAGAGGACAGGGTGCGCACTGAAGCTTTCTTT. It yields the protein CASSAEDRVRTEAFF.